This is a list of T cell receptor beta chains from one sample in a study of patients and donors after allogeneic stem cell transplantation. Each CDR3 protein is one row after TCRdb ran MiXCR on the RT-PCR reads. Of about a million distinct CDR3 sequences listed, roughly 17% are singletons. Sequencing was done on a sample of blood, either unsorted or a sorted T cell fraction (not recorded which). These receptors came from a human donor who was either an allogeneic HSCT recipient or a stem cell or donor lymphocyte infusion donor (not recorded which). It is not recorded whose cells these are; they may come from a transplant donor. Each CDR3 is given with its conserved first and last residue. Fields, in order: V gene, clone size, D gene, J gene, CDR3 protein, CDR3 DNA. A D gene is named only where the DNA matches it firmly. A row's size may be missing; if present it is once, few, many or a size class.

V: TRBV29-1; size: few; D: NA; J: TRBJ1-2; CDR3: CSVEDRTAHYGYTF; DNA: TGCAGCGTTGAAGATCGGACAGCTCACTATGGCTACACCTTC
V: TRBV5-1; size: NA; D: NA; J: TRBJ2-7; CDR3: CASSLAGTEPWYEQYF; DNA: TGCGCCAGCAGCTTGGCCGGGACGGAACCTTGGTACGAGCAGTACTTC
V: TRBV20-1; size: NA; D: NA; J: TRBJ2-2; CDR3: CSARGWDTGELFF; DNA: TGCAGTGCTAGGGGATGGGACACCGGGGAGCTGTTTTTT
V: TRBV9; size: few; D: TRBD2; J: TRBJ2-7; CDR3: CASSVAAGGFYEQYF; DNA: TGTGCCAGCAGCGTAGCAGCGGGGGGGTTCTACGAGCAGTACTTC
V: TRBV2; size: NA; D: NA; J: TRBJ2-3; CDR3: CASSDSGGGTDTQYF; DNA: TGTGCCAGCAGTGATAGCGGCGGTGGCACAGATACGCAGTATTTT
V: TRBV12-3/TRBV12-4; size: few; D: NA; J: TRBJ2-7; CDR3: CASSRPYSASYF; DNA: TGTGCCAGCAGCCGGCCTTACTCCGCCTCGTACTTC
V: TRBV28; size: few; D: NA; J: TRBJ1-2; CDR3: CASSSIYQGPGVGGYTF; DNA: TGTGCCAGCAGTTCTATATATCAGGGGCCGGGTGTGGGTGGCTACACCTTC
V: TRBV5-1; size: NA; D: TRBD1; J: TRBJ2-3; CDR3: CASSVGQGGDTQYF; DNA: TGCGCCAGCAGCGTTGGACAGGGCGGAGATACGCAGTATTTT
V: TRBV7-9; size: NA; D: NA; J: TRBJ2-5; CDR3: CASSWGSQETQYF; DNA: TGTGCCAGCAGTTGGGGGAGCCAAGAGACCCAGTACTTC
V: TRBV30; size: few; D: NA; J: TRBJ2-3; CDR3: CAWGMGITDTQYF; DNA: TGTGCCTGGGGTATGGGGATAACAGATACGCAGTATTTT
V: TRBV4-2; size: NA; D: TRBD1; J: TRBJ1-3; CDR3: CASSQVDRGGNTIYF; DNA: TGTGCCAGCAGCCAAGTCGACAGGGGTGGAAACACCATATATTTT
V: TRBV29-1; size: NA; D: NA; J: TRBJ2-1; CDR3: CSAPRRGSYNEQFF; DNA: TGCAGCGCCCCTCGGCGGGGCTCCTACAATGAGCAGTTCTTC
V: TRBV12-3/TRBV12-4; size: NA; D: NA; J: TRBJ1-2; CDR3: CASSLPGQTGYTF; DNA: TGTGCCAGCAGCCTGCCCGGACAGACTGGCTACACCTTC
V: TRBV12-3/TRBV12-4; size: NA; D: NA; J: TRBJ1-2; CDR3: CASSSIANYGYTF; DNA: TGTGCCAGCAGTTCTATAGCTAACTATGGCTACACCTTC
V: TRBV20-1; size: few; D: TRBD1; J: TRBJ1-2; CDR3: CSARAVRQGVIKGYTF; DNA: TGCAGTGCTAGGGCTGTGAGGCAGGGGGTAATTAAGGGCTACACCTTC
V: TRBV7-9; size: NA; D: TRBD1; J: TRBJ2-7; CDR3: CASSGGDRSYEQYF; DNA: TGTGCCAGCAGCGGAGGGGACAGGTCCTACGAGCAGTACTTC
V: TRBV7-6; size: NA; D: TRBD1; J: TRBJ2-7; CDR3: CASSLAPRDRVEQYF; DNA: TGTGCCAGCAGCTTAGCTCCCCGGGACAGGGTCGAGCAGTACTTC
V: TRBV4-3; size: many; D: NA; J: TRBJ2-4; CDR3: CASSPTPIQGFGLNIQYF; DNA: TGCGCCAGCAGCCCCACCCCTATACAGGGCTTTGGCTTAAACATTCAGTACTTC
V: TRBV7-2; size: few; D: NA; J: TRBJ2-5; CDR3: CASSLRWGAETQYF; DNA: TGTGCCAGCAGCTTGAGATGGGGGGCTGAGACCCAGTACTTC
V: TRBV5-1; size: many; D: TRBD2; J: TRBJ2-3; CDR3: CASSPGLVGTDTQYF; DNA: TGTGCCAGCAGTCCGGGACTAGTAGGCACAGATACGCAGTATTTT
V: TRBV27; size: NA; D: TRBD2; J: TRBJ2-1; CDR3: CASSSLTVRLALYNEQFF; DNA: TGTGCCAGCAGCTCACTGACGGTTCGACTAGCGCTATACAATGAGCAGTTCTTC
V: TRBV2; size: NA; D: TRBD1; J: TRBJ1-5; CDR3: CASKEDRDRVLTQHF; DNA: TGTGCCAGCAAGGAAGACAGGGATCGTGTTTTAACCCAGCATTTT
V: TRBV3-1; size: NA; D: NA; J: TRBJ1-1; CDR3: CASSHLATEAFF; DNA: TGTGCCAGCAGCCATCTGGCCACTGAAGCTTTCTTT
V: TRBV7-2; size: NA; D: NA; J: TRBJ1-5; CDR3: CASSLMDDQRQPQHF; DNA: TGTGCCAGCAGCTTAATGGACGATCAGAGACAGCCCCAGCATTTT
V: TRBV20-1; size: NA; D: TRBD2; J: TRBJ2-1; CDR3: CSGNELAGLNEQFF; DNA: TGCAGTGGTAATGAACTAGCGGGGCTCAATGAGCAGTTCTTC
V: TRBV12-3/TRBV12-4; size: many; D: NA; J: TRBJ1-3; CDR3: CASGGVAGNTIYF; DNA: TGTGCCAGCGGAGGCGTAGCTGGAAACACCATATATTTT
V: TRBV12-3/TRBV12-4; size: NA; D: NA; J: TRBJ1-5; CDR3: CASSQHPRQYSNQPQHF; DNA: TGTGCCAGCAGTCAACACCCTAGGCAGTATAGCAATCAGCCCCAGCATTTT
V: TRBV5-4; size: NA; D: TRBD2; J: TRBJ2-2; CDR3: CASSLAGVRGAGELFF; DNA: TGTGCCAGCAGCTTGGCCGGGGTCCGGGGGGCCGGGGAGCTGTTTTTT
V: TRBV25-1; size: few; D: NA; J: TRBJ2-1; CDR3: CASSEQGIGNEQFF; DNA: TGTGCCAGCAGTGAACAGGGTATCGGCAATGAGCAGTTCTTC
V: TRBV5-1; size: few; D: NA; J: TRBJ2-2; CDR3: CASTDTGRPGELFF; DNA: TGCGCCAGCACTGACACCGGCCGACCAGGGGAGCTGTTTTTT
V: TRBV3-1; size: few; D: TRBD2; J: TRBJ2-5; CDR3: CASSQNPGLAETQYF; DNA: TGTGCCAGCAGCCAAAATCCCGGACTAGCGGAGACCCAGTACTTC
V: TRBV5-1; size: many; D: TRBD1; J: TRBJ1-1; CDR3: CASFSIGTGGNTEAFF; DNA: TGCGCCAGCTTCTCGATCGGGACAGGCGGAAACACTGAAGCTTTCTTT
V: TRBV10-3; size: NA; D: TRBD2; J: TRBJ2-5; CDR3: CATGLAGGGETQYF; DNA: TGTGCCACGGGACTAGCGGGAGGAGGAGAGACCCAGTACTTC
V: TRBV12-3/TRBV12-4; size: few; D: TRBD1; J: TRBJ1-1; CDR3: CASSTEGQGAHTEAFF; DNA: TGTGCCAGCAGTACCGAGGGACAGGGGGCTCACACTGAAGCTTTCTTT
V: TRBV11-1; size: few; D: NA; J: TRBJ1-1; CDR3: CASSLHTVSGTEAFF; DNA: TGTGCCAGCAGCTTACACACAGTATCGGGCACTGAAGCTTTCTTT
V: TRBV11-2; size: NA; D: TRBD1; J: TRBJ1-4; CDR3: CASSPGQANNEKLFF; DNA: TGTGCCAGCAGCCCTGGACAGGCGAACAATGAAAAACTGTTTTTT
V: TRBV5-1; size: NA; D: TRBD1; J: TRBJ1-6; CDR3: CASSFEGAGSPLHF; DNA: TGCGCCAGCAGCTTCGAGGGGGCGGGCTCACCCCTCCACTTT
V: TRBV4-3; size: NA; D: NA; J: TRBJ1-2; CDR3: CASSLELGPSGYTF; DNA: TGCGCCAGCAGCCTTGAACTCGGTCCGTCTGGCTACACCTTC
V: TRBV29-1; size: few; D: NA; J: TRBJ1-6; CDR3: CSVVSDDSPLHF; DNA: TGCAGCGTTGTAAGCGACGATTCACCCCTCCACTTT
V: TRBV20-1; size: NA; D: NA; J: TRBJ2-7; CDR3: CSRQATYEQYF; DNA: TGCAGCAGACAGGCTACCTACGAGCAGTACTTC